This TCR beta chain was captured by sequencing in a study of T cell responses to AZD1222 COVID-19 vaccine. The study, taken as a whole, reports: No repertoire was sampled before or during the peak T cell response, only after it. In a largely white British group with more females than males, clonal diversity was possibly underestimated.

This clone was observed a single time. The antigen remains undetermined. This CDR3 has 13 amino acids. Germline V gives CDR1 LNHNV, CDR2 YYDKDF (reference sequence). V was trimmed by 0 bases and J by 1 base, leaving 3 bases between them. Here immunoSEQ multiplex PCR was the method, and the copy in TCRdb shows in-frame clones only, minus some. The table lists about 110,000 clones, about 85% of them singletons. The origin of this receptor is an adult who received the AZD1222 COVID-19 vaccine. Sequencing used peripheral blood, obtained 28 days after the second AZD1222 dose. This sequence joins TRBV15 and TRBJ1-1, with D uncertain. The CDR3 sequence: CATSREKNTEAFF. As DNA, the CDR3 is TGTGCCACCAGCAGAGAGAAGAACACTGAAGCTTTCTTT. Together with reference TRBV15 and TRBJ1-1, the CDR3 gives the full variable domain: DAMVIQNPRYQVTQFGKPVTLSCSQTLNHNVMYWYQQKSSQAPKLLFHYYDKDFNNEADTPDNFQSRRPNTSFCFLDIRSPGLGDTAMYLCATSREKNTEAFFGQGTRLTVV.